What follows describes a single T cell receptor (beta chain). Antigen unknown. This sample stems from a study of cytomegalovirus exposure and HLA in healthy donors. Study overall: The roughly 670 first-cohort repertoires and the roughly 130 validation repertoires shared the same platform, a later analysis reported. Notes on the study in general: The finding came from a later analysis; first-cohort TCR clusters tended to co-occur in the 110 or so validation repertoires. Diagnosis of cytomegalovirus status made by the classifier reportedly showed high specificity and sensitivity. The study recorded 164 TCR beta chains that were cytomegalovirus-associated.

Data came from immunoSEQ multiplex PCR; TCRdb stores just in-frame clones and leaves some out. The sample records approximately 220,000 clones, 90% to 95% being singletons. The sample consisted of PBMCs. The receptor was isolated from a woman between 18 and 30 years old in good health and CMV-seronegative.

This CDR3 reads CASRGQGAFNYGYTF. Here the CDR3 DNA reads TGTGCCAGCAGAGGACAGGGGGCCTTTAACTATGGCTACACCTTC. The rearrangement uses TRBV27 and TRBJ1-2, with 11 nucleotides matching TRBD1. Germline values: CDR1 MNHEY, CDR2 SMNVEV (reference sequence). The V segment lost 6 bases and the J segment 1 base; nucleotides outside the gene matches: 4. CDR3 size: 15 residues.